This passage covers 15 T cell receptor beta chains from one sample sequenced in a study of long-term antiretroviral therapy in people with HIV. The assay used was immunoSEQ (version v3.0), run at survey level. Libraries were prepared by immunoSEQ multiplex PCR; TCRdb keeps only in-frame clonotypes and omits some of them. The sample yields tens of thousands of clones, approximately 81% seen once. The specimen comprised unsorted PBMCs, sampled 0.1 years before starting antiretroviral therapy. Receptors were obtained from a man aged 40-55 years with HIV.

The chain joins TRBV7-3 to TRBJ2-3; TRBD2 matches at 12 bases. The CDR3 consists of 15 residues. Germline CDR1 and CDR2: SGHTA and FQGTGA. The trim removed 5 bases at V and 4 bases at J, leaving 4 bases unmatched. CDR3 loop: CASSERTSGADTQYF. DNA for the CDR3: TGTGCCAGCAGCGAACGGACTAGCGGGGCAGATACGCAGTATTTT.

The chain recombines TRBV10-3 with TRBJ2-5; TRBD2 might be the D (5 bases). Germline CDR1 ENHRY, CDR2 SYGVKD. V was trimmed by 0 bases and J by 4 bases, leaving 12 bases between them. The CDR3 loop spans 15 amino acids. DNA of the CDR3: TGTGCCATCAGTGAGTCAGTTAGCGCGGGAGAGACCCAGTACTTC. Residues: CAISESVSAGETQYF.

The DNA for the CDR3 is TGTGCCACCCGGGGAGGGAATGAGCAGTTCTTC. Residues: CATRGGNEQFF. The V and J genes are TRBV18 and TRBJ2-1; TRBD2 matches at 7 bases. The V and J ends lost 10 bases and 7 bases, in that order; junction bases with no gene match: 4. The germline V gene has CDR1 KGHSH and CDR2 LQKENI. The CDR3 has 11 residues.

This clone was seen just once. Written as DNA, the CDR3 is TGTGCCAGCAGTCACAGGGTCTATGAGCAGTTCTTC. This codes for CASSHRVYEQFF. The chain recombines TRBV7-9 with TRBJ2-1, with D tentatively TRBD1 (6 bases). The CDR3 is made up of 12 amino acids. Trimming took off 6 bases at V and 8 bases at J, with 11 bases between the two ends. Germline V gene sequence: CDR1 SEHNR, CDR2 FQNEAQ (reference sequence).

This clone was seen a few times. Here the CDR3 DNA reads TGTGCCAGCAGTTACTTCCCACGAGGGACGAACACTGAAGCTTTCTTT. Its protein product is CASSYFPRGTNTEAFF. The V call is TRBV6-5, the J call TRBJ1-1, with D tentatively TRBD1 (5 bases). V lost 1 base and J lost 1, with 13 bases in between. CDR3 size: 16 residues. Germline CDR1 reads MNHEY; CDR2 reads SVGAGI.

CDR3 in amino acids: CACCERGPNTGELFF. The DNA for the CDR3 is TGTGCCTGCTGCGAGCGGGGGCCGAACACCGGGGAGCTGTTTTTT. The rearrangement joins TRBV30 to TRBJ2-2; 8 bases are shared with TRBD2. Germline V gene data show CDR1 as GTSNPN and CDR2 as SVGIG (reference sequence). The CDR3 runs 15 residues. J lost 0 bases, V lost 6 bases, and 6 bases had no gene match.

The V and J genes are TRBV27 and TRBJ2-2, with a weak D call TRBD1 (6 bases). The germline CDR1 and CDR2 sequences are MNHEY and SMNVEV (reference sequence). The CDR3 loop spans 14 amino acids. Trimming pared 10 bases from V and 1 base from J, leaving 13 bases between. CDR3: CATRRGQNTGELFF. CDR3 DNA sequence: TGTGCCACCCGCCGGGGACAGAACACCGGGGAGCTGTTTTTT.

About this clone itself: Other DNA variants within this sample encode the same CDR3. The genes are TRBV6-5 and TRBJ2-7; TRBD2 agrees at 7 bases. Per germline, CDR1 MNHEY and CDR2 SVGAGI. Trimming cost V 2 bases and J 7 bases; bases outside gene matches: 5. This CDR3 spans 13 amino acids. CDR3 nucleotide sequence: TGTGCCAGCAGTTACGGACCGCGGGGGGAGCAGTACTTC. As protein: CASSYGPRGEQYF.

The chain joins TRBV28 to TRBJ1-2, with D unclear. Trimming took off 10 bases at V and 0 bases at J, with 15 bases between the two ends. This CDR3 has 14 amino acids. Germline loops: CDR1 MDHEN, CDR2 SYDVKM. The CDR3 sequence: CATLERRANYGYTF. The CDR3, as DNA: TGTGCCACCCTCGAGAGGCGGGCTAACTATGGCTACACCTTC.

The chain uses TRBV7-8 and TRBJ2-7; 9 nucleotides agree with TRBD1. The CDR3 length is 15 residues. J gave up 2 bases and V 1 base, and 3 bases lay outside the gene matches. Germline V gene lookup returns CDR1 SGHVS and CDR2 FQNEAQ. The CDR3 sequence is CASSLGTGDAYEQYF. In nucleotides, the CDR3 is TGTGCCAGCAGCTTAGGGACAGGGGACGCCTACGAGCAGTACTTC. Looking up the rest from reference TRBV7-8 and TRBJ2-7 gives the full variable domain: GAGVSQSPRYKVAKRGQDVALRCDPISGHVSLFWYQQALGQGPEFLTYFQNEAQLDKSGLPSDRFFAERPEGSVSTLKIQRTQQEDSAVYLCASSLGTGDAYEQYFGPGTRLTVT.

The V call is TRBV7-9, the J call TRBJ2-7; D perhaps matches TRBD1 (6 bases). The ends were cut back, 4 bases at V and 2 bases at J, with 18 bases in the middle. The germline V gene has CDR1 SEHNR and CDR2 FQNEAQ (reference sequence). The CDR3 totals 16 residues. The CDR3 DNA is TGTGCCAGCAGCTCTCACAGGGCCCTCGCCACCTACGAGCAGTACTTC. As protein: CASSSHRALATYEQYF.

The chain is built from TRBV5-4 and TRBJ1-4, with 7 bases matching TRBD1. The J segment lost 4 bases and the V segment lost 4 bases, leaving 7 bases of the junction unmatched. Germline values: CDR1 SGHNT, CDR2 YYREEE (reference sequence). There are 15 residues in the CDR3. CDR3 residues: CASSPRQGINEKLFF. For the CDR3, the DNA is TGTGCCAGCAGCCCCCGACAGGGTATTAATGAAAAACTGTTTTTT.

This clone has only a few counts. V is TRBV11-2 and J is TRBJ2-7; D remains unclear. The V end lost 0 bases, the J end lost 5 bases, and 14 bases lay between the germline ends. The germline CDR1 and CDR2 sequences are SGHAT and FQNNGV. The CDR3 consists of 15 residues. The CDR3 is CASSLEGGFWNEQYF. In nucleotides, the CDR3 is TGTGCCAGCAGCTTAGAGGGCGGATTTTGGAACGAGCAGTACTTC.

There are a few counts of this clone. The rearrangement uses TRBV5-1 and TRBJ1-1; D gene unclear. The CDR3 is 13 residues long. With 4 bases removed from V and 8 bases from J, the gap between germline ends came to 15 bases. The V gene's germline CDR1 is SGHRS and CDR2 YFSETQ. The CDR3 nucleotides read TGCGCCAGCAGCCCCGGCCCCACCGAAGAAGCTTTCTTT. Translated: CASSPGPTEEAFF. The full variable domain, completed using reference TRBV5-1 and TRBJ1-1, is KAGVTQTPRYLIKTRGQQVTLSCSPISGHRSVSWYQQTPGQGLQFLFEYFSETQRNKGNFPGRFSGRQFSNSRSEMNVSTLELGDSALYLCASSPGPTEEAFFGQGTRLTVV.

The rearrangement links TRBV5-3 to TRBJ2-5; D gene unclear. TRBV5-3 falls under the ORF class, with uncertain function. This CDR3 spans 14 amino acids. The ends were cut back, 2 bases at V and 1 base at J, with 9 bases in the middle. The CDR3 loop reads CARSFRHIQETQYF. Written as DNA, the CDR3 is TGTGCCAGAAGCTTCAGACACATCCAAGAGACCCAGTACTTC.